This T cell receptor beta chain was captured by sequencing in a study of shared clonotypes between healthy human individuals. In replicate PCRs of unsorted PBMC, about 320 ng DNA, tens of thousands of T cell genomes, was used. Profiled with immunoSEQ multiplex PCR; TCRdb holds only in-frame clones, not every one. Seen here are some 480,000 clones, 79% observed once, and the top ten hold 10% to 15%. The CDR3 is 13 residues long. Between the trimmed V and J ends, which lost 2 bases and 0 bases, there was a span of 2 bases. CDR1 is SQVTM and CDR2 is ANQGSEA in the germline V gene. The gene calls are TRBV29-1 and TRBJ2-6; D gene unclear. The specimen was PBMCs. The sequence derives from a woman in her thirties or forties in good health. Some clones in this sample may be carry-over from other donors' samples. The CDR3 DNA is TGCAGCGTTGAAACCTCTGGGGCCAACGTCCTGACTTTC. It yields the protein CSVETSGANVLTF. The whole variable domain, remainder taken from reference TRBV29-1 and TRBJ2-6, is SAVISQKPSRDICQRGTSLTIQCQVDSQVTMMFWYRQQPGQSLTLIATANQGSEATYESGFVIDKFPISRPNLTFSTLTVSNMSPEDSSIYLCSVETSGANVLTFGAGSRLTVL.